The rows below give T cell receptor beta chains drawn from one sample of a study of T cell repertoires in cytomegalovirus infection. Each CDR3 protein gets one entry after TCRdb re-called the reads with MiXCR. The sample has roughly 240,000 distinct CDR3 sequences; about 5.9% are singletons. The sequencing input was PBMCs. The receptors shown here come from a human donor in good health (CMV status not recorded). Some clones in this sample may be carry-over from other donors' samples. Each CDR3 is given with its conserved first and last residue. Fields, in order: V gene, clone size, J gene, D gene, CDR3 DNA, CDR3 protein. A D gene is named only where the DNA matches it firmly. Rows may omit the clone size; those that give it use once, few, many or a size class.

TRBV27	many	TRBJ2-2	.	TGTGCCAGCAGTTTCGGGTCCGGAGAGGCAACCGGGGAGCTGTTTTTT	CASSFGSGEATGELFF
TRBV12-3/TRBV12-4	many	TRBJ2-5	TRBD1	TGTGCCAGCAGTTTAGGCGGTAGGGGGCGTGAGACCCAGTACTTC	CASSLGGRGRETQYF
TRBV20-1	many	TRBJ2-3	.	TGCAGTGCCGCCCCCTCATCGTTGCAGGGGGATACGCAGTATTTT	CSAAPSSLQGDTQYF
TRBV5-5	many	TRBJ2-4	.	TGTGCCAGCAGCCTTACTCTGGACAGAACCCGAAACATTCAGTACTTC	CASSLTLDRTRNIQYF
TRBV5-1	many	TRBJ2-5	.	TGCGCCAGCAGCCCGGGGGCAAAAGAGACCCAGTACTTC	CASSPGAKETQYF
TRBV2	many	TRBJ1-2	.	TGTGCCAGCAGTGATGAGGGGAACTATGGCTACACCTTC	CASSDEGNYGYTF
TRBV23-1	many	TRBJ1-5	.	TGCGCCAGCAGTCAGCCGGGACTCACTAGGAGGAGGAATCAGCCCCAGCATTTT	CASSQPGLTRRRNQPQHF
TRBV20-1	many	TRBJ1-4	TRBD1	TGCAGTGCTAGAGATAATGAGGGACAGATTAATGAAAAACTGTTTTTT	CSARDNEGQINEKLFF
TRBV18	many	TRBJ1-5	.	TGTGCCAGCTCACCAGGAGGGGCCCAGGGTCCCCAGCATTTT	CASSPGGAQGPQHF
TRBV19	many	TRBJ1-2	TRBD1	TGTGCCAGTGTGGCGGGACAGTTGGATGGCTACACCTTC	CASVAGQLDGYTF
TRBV6-1	many	TRBJ2-1	.	TGTGCCAGCTCCAGCCAGGGGACTACTTACAATGAGCAGTTCTTC	CASSSQGTTYNEQFF
TRBV7-8	many	TRBJ1-6	.	TGTGCCAGCAGCCCTGAAAGGGTTTCACCCCTCCACTTT	CASSPERVSPLHF
TRBV7-2	many	TRBJ2-3	TRBD2	TGTGCCAGCAGCTTAGTCCCCAGCGGGGGGTTCACAGATACGCAGTATTTT	CASSLVPSGGFTDTQYF
TRBV5-1	.	TRBJ2-3	TRBD1	TGCGCCAGCAGCACTAGACAGGGAAGCACAGATACGCAGTATTTT	CASSTRQGSTDTQYF
TRBV12-3/TRBV12-4	many	TRBJ1-1	.	TGTGCCAGCAGTTTAGAGAGTTCGATAGAAGCTTTCTTT	CASSLESSIEAFF
TRBV29-1	.	TRBJ2-3	.	TGCAGCGGAAACGGGCAAGCAGATACGCAGTATTTT	CSGNGQADTQYF
TRBV25-1	few	TRBJ2-3	.	TGTGCCAGCAGTTCCCAGGCTCGCCTCTTGACAGATACGCAGTATTTT	CASSSQARLLTDTQYF
TRBV19	many	TRBJ1-5	.	TGTGCCACACACGAGAGGGTTAGCAATCAGCCCCAGCATTTT	CATHERVSNQPQHF
TRBV6-2/TRBV6-3	few	TRBJ2-2	TRBD1	TGTGCCAGCAGTTACTCGACAGGGACAGGGACGAACACCGGGGAGCTGTTTTTT	CASSYSTGTGTNTGELFF
TRBV7-2	many	TRBJ2-2	.	TGTGCCAGCAGCTTAGATTATGGCGGGGAGCTGTTTTTT	CASSLDYGGELFF
TRBV7-9	many	TRBJ2-7	.	TGTGCCAGCAGCTTAGCGGGCCTTCACTACGAGCAGTACTTC	CASSLAGLHYEQYF
TRBV10-2	many	TRBJ2-3	TRBD1	TGCGCCAGCACCGGGACAGGGGGCGGCACAGATACGCAGTATTTT	CASTGTGGGTDTQYF
TRBV6-5	many	TRBJ1-2	.	TGTGCCAGCACTGGAGTAGGTGGCTACACCTTC	CASTGVGGYTF
TRBV29-1	many	TRBJ2-1	TRBD1	TGCAGCGTTGAGACTGTGGGGGGACAGGGGATGCATGAGCAGTTCTTC	CSVETVGGQGMHEQFF
TRBV10-2	many	TRBJ1-4	.	TGCGCCAGCGGTCGGCAATTCCGGCCTGAAAAACTGTTTTTT	CASGRQFRPEKLFF
TRBV12-3/TRBV12-4	.	TRBJ1-6	TRBD1	TGTGCCAGCAGACCGACAGGGACCACCGGCGCCCTCCACTTT	CASRPTGTTGALHF
TRBV9	.	TRBJ1-2	.	TGTGCCAGCAGCGTTAGTACTGACTATGGCTACACCTTC	CASSVSTDYGYTF
TRBV6-2/TRBV6-3	many	TRBJ2-2	TRBD2	TGTGCCAGCAGCCTCTCCCGGGGGGGCGACGGGGAGCTGTTTTTT	CASSLSRGGDGELFF
TRBV15	many	TRBJ2-1	.	TGTGCCACCAGCAGAAGGGGGGTACACAATGAGCAGTTCTTC	CATSRRGVHNEQFF
TRBV7-2	many	TRBJ1-2	.	TGTGCCAGCAGCTTAGGGCCGGGACGGAGCGGCTACACCTTC	CASSLGPGRSGYTF
TRBV20-1	many	TRBJ2-2	TRBD2	TGCAGTGCTAGAGATCCGGTGACTAGCGGGGTCGGCGGGGAGCTGTTTTTT	CSARDPVTSGVGGELFF
TRBV9	many	TRBJ1-2	TRBD1	TGTGCCAGCAGCGTAGGGCAGGGGGCGCGGTATGGCTACACCTTC	CASSVGQGARYGYTF
TRBV7-7	many	TRBJ2-7	.	TGTGCTAGCAGCTTAGGGAGGAACTACGAGCAGTACTTC	CASSLGRNYEQYF
TRBV12-3/TRBV12-4	many	TRBJ2-1	TRBD2	TGTGCCAGCAGGGGGCTAGCGGGGGGTCAAGCGGGATACAATGAGCAGTTCTTC	CASRGLAGGQAGYNEQFF
TRBV6-2/TRBV6-3	many	TRBJ2-5	.	TGTGCCAGCACTCCGGACTTACAAGAGACCCAGTACTTC	CASTPDLQETQYF
TRBV7-2	many	TRBJ2-7	TRBD2	TGTGCCAGCAGCCTTCGACTAGCGGGGGGTTCCTACGAGCAGTACTTC	CASSLRLAGGSYEQYF
TRBV19	many	TRBJ2-1	.	TGTGCCAGTAGAAGCCATGAAGCCTACAATGAGCAGTTCTTC	CASRSHEAYNEQFF
TRBV7-2	many	TRBJ2-2	.	TGTGCCAGCAGCTTGGACCGCTTGAACACCGGGGAGCTGTTTTTT	CASSLDRLNTGELFF
TRBV5-1	many	TRBJ2-7	.	TGCGCCAGCAGCTTGGCGGGGGGCATTAGCTACGAGCAGTACTTC	CASSLAGGISYEQYF